This T cell receptor beta chain was captured by sequencing in a study of CD8 T cells in Susac syndrome. RNA, at about 0.45 to 1 ug, was reverse transcribed with random hexamers. Multiplex PCR with immunoSEQ amplified the TCR beta CDR3 across 54 Vbeta and 13 Jbeta. Using its own MiXCR run on the immunoSEQ multiplex PCR reads, TCRdb lists one record per CDR3 protein. The sample shows 190,000 or so distinct CDR3 sequences, more than 85% of them seen only once. The authors carried out high-throughput sequencing of TCR beta. They applied it to CD8+ and CD4+ T cells obtained from blood. Stable or active relapsing-remitting multiple sclerosis, untreated and meeting revised McDonald criteria, defined the controls. The CDR3 is made up of 14 amino acids. Germline V gene lookup returns CDR1 GTSNPN and CDR2 SVGIG (reference sequence). The V end lost 3 bases, the J end lost 5 bases, and 16 bases lay between the germline ends.

V gene TRBV30 combines with J gene TRBJ2-5, with a weak D call TRBD2 (6 bases). Material: CD4+ T cells from PBMCs. The source is a human donor with multiple sclerosis. The CDR3: CAWRFYGGGETQYF. The DNA of the CDR3 is TGTGCCTGGAGGTTCTACGGGGGTGGGGAGACCCAGTACTTC. The full variable domain, its missing parts supplied by reference TRBV30 and TRBJ2-5, is SQTIHQWPATLVQPVGSPLSLECTVEGTSNPNLYWYRQAAGRGLQLLFYSVGIGQISSEVPQNLSASRPQDRQFILSSKKLLLSDSGFYLCAWRFYGGGETQYFGPGTRLLVL.